The present TCR beta chain was sequenced within a study of blood T cell repertoires in COVID-19 (dated by TCRdb to 2018 to 2021). About the investigation overall: Samples from collaborators originated in the United States, Italy and Spain and spanned both the acute and convalescent phases of COVID-19. The prospective study material was composed of cDNA or gDNA derived from T cells, B-cell-depleted T cells, or PBMCs. Where HLA class I and class II types were available, the types were taken from metadata supplied by the sample provider, not from assay-based typing. Samples came from the ongoing ImmuneRACE study (first 160 participants) plus 1,254 subjects from 6 global collaborators. A freely available public database, intended as a resource for researchers studying the immune response to SARS-CoV-2, is where the repertoires were released. Sample metadata almost always included a de-identified subject ID, COVID-19 status, age in years and sex. Subjects who had been exposed to COVID-19, were actively infected with it, or had recovered from it provided the deeply sampled blood TCRbeta repertoires that made up the dataset. What the research found in general, with its limitations: The quantity of clinical and demographic metadata differed by source and by participant and was supplied without curation.

The junction shows trimming of 2 bases on V and 0 bases on J, plus 7 bases between the germline ends. CDR1 and CDR2 are read off the germline V gene as MDHEN and SYDVKM. The CDR3 has 14 amino acids, counting the end cysteine and phenylalanine. CDR3 DNA only is kept here, 42 bases in frame from base 1. Concerning this clone itself: Its binding antigen is unknown. It has no much larger one-base neighbor in the sample; base qualities were not kept.

TCRbeta CDR3 regions were amplified from genomic DNA using the immunoSEQ Assay, a bias-controlled multiplex PCR. The paper's data handling went like this. Nucleated cell counts per sample were estimated from amplification of reference gene primers within the assay. To quantify the absolute abundance of each unique TCRbeta CDR3 rearrangement, sequence reads were collapsed and filtered. For each sample, productive Simpson clonality was calculated by taking the square root of Simpson's diversity index across productive rearrangements. TCRdb took this table from immuneACCESS and kept in-frame rearrangements with V and J called. Such tables lack part of the clones; where checked against another copy, unresolved V genes explain under half of the gap, and the rest is unexplained. From that table come the V and J calls and clone size; the DNA was used to work out D and trimming. The sample contains about 200,000 clones, about 83% of them found a single time. Clones ranked in the top ten supply about 6% of the sample.

Enrolling through a virtual design, the prospective study's participants ranged in age from roughly 18 to 95 years and lived across roughly 24 United States geographic areas. Cohort assignment in the prospective study relied on participant-reported clinical history from a screening survey and a study questionnaire. In the prospective study, whole blood, serum and a nasopharyngeal or oropharyngeal swab were collected from each participant by mobile phlebotomists. Participants in the prospective study had the option to provide additional blood draws and questionnaires over an approximately 2-month period. Before DNA extraction, prospective study blood samples were shipped either frozen or at room temperature.

Sequenced sample: PBMCs or T cells enriched from blood (not recorded which). The rearranged chain carries TRBV28 and TRBJ1-1; there is no confident call for the D gene. This sequence originates from a man aged 35 to 55 with acute COVID-19. The DNA sequence follows: TGTGCCAGCAGTTTAGGCGGCCTGAACACTGAAGCTTTCTTT. This yields the protein CASSLGGLNTEAFF. The reference TRBV28 and TRBJ1-1 proteins fill in what lies around the CDR3, so the full variable domain reads DVKVTQSSRYLVKRTGEKVFLECVQDMDHENMFWYRQDPGLGLRLIYFSYDVKMKEKGDIPEGYSVSREKKERFSLILESASTNQTSMYLCASSLGGLNTEAFFGQGTRLTVV.